The clone carrying this T cell receptor (beta chain) was observed once. This sample is part of a study of blood T cell repertoires in COVID-19. Across the study: Whether acute or convalescent, the COVID-19 samples came from the United States, Italy and Spain. PBMCs, B-cell-depleted T cells, or T cells were the source of the cDNA or gDNA that made up the material.

The CDR3 has 13 amino acids. The V and J ends lost 8 bases and 14 bases respectively, with 19 bases between them. As processed by the authors: The authors estimated nucleated cell counts from reference gene primer amplification. Measured with immunoSEQ multiplex PCR; TCRdb has only the in-frame clones, and not every one. The DNA gave D and trimming, while V, J and clone size come from that table. The sample records roughly 190,000 clones, about 83% being singletons. This sequence was found in a man aged 18-30 years with active or convalescent COVID-19. The sample was peripheral blood. This chain links TRBV12-3 or TRBV12-4 with TRBJ1-6; tentative D call: TRBD1 (5 bases). In DNA, the CDR3 is TGTGCCAGCCAGTTTACCGAGGGGAGGGCCCTCCACTTT. Its protein product is CASQFTEGRALHF.